The present TCR beta chain was sequenced within a study of blood T cell repertoires in COVID-19. On the study more broadly: T cells, B-cell-depleted T cells, or PBMCs provided the cDNA or gDNA that served as material.

Germline V CDR1 and CDR2: LNHNV, YYDKDF (reference sequence). CDR3 size: 15 residues. Trimming removed 0 bases from V and 3 bases from J, with 11 bases in between. Sequencing was performed with immunoSEQ multiplex PCR; in TCRdb, only in-frame clones are kept and a portion is missing. The table lists about 130,000 clones, 84% of them singletons. This clonotype was sampled from a human donor in a cohort sampled during active COVID-19. This rearrangement joins TRBV15 to TRBJ2-5; D is unclear. Sequenced: peripheral blood. For the CDR3, the DNA is TGTGCCACCAGCAGAGATAGGCAGGCTAAAGAGACCCAGTACTTC. It is translated as CATSRDRQAKETQYF.